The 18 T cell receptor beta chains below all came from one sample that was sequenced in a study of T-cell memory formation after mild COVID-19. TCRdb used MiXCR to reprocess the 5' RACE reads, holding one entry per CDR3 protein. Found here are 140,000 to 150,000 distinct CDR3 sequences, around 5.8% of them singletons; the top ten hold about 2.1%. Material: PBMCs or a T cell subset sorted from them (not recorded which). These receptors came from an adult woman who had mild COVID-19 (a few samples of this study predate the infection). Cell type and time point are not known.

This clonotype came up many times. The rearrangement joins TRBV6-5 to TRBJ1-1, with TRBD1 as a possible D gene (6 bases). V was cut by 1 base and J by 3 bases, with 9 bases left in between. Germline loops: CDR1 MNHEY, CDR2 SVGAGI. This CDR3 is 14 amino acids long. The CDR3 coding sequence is TGTGCCAGCAGTTACTTACAGGGTTACACTGAAGCTTTCTTT. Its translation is CASSYLQGYTEAFF.

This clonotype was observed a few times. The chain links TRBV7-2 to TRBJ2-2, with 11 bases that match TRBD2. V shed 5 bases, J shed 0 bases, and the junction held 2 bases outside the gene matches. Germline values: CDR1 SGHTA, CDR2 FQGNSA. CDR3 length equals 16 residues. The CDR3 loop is CASSQLAGANTGELFF. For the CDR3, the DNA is TGTGCCAGCAGCCAACTAGCGGGGGCGAACACCGGGGAGCTGTTTTTT.

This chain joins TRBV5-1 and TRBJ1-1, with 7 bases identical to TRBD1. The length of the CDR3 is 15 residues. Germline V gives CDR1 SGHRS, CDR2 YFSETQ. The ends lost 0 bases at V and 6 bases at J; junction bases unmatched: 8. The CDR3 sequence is CASSLVATGTPEAFF. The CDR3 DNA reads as TGCGCCAGCAGCTTGGTCGCGACAGGGACCCCTGAAGCTTTCTTT. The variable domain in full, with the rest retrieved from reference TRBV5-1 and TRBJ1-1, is KAGVTQTPRYLIKTRGQQVTLSCSPISGHRSVSWYQQTPGQGLQFLFEYFSETQRNKGNFPGRFSGRQFSNSRSEMNVSTLELGDSALYLCASSLVATGTPEAFFGQGTRLTVV.

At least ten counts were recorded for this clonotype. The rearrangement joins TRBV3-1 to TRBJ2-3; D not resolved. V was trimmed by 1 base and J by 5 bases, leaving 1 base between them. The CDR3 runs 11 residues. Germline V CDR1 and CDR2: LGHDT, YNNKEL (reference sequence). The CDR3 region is CASSQVDTQYF. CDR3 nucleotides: TGTGCCAGCAGCCAAGTAGATACGCAGTATTTT.

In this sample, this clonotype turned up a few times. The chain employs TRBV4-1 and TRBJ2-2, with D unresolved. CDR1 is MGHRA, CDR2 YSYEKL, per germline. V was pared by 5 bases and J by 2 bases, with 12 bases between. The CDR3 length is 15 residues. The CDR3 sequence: CASSLNRANTGELFF. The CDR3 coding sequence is TGCGCCAGCAGCTTAAACCGGGCCAACACCGGGGAGCTGTTTTTT.

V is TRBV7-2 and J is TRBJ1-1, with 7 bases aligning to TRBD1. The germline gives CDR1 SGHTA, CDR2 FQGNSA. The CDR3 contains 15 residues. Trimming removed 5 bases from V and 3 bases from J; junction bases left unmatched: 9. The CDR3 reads CASSPGTAPYTEAFF. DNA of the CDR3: TGTGCCAGCAGCCCCGGGACAGCGCCGTACACTGAAGCTTTCTTT. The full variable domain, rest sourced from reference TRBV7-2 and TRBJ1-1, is GAGVSQSPSNKVTEKGKDVELRCDPISGHTALYWYRQSLGQGLEFLIYFQGNSAPDKSGLPSDRFSAERTGGSVSTLTIQRTQQEDSAVYLCASSPGTAPYTEAFFGQGTRLTVV.

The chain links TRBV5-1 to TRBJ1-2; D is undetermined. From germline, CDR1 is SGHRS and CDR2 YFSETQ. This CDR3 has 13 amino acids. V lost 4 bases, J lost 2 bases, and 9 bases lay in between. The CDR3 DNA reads TGCGCCAGCAGCGATAGGTACAACTATGGCTACACCTTC. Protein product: CASSDRYNYGYTF.

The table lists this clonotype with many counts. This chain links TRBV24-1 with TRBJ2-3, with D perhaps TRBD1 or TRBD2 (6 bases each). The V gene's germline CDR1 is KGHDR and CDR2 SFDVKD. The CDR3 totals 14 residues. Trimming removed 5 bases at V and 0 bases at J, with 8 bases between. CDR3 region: CATSGRGSTDTQYF. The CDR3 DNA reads TGTGCCACCAGTGGGAGGGGGAGCACAGATACGCAGTATTTT.

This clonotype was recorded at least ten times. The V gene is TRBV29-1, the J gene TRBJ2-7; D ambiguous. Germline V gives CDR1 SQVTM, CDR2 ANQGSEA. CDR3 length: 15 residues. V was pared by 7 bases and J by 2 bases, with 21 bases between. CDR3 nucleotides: TGCAGCGCTGTCCCGCCGGGCCATCGGACCTACGAGCAGTACTTC. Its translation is CSAVPPGHRTYEQYF.

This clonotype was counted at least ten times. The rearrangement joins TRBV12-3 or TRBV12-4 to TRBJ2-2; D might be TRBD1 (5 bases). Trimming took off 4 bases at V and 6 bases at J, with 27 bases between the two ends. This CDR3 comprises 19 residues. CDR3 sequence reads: CASSSVLRVLNPPAGELFF. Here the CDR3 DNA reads TGTGCCAGCAGTTCCGTGCTCAGGGTTCTTAATCCACCGGCCGGGGAGCTGTTTTTT.

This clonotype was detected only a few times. CDR3 in amino acids: CASSRREAYGYTF. As DNA, the CDR3 is TGTGCCAGCAGCCGCCGGGAGGCCTATGGCTACACCTTC. The chain couples TRBV12-3 or TRBV12-4 to TRBJ1-2; no clear D. Trimming took off 6 bases at V and 4 bases at J, with 12 bases between the two ends. The CDR3 covers 13 residues.

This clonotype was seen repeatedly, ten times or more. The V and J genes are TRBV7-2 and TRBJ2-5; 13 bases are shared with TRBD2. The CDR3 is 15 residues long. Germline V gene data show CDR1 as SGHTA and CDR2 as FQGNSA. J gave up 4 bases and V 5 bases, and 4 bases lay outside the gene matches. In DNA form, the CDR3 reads TGTGCCAGCAGCCCGAGGACTAGCGGGAGAGAGACCCAGTACTTC. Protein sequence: CASSPRTSGRETQYF. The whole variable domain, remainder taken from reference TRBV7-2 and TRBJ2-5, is GAGVSQSPSNKVTEKGKDVELRCDPISGHTALYWYRQSLGQGLEFLIYFQGNSAPDKSGLPSDRFSAERTGGSVSTLTIQRTQQEDSAVYLCASSPRTSGRETQYFGPGTRLLVL.

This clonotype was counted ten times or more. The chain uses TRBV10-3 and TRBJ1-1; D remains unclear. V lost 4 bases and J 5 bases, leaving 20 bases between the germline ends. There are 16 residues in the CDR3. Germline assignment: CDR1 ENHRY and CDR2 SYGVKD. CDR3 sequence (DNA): TGTGCCATCAGTGCCAAGTCAGCTCTAGGGAAGACTGAAGCTTTCTTT. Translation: CAISAKSALGKTEAFF.

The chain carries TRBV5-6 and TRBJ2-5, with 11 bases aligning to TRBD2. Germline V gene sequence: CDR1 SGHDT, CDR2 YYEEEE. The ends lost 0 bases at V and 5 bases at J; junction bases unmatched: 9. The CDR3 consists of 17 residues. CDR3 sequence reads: CASSLGGLAAQGETQYF. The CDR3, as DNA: TGTGCCAGCAGCTTGGGGGGACTAGCGGCCCAGGGGGAGACCCAGTACTTC.

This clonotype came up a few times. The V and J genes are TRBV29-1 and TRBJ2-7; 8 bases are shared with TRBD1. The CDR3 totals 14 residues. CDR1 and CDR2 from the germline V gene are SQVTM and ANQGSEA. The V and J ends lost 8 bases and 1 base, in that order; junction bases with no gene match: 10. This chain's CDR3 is CSPRGTGPSYEQYF. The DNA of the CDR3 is TGCAGCCCGCGCGGGACAGGACCTTCCTACGAGCAGTACTTC.

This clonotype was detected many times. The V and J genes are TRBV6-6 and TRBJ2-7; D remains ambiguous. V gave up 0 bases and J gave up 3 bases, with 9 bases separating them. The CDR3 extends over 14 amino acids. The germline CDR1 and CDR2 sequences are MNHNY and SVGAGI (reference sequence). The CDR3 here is CASSYSTLSYEQYF. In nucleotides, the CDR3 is TGTGCCAGCAGTTACTCGACTCTGAGCTACGAGCAGTACTTC.

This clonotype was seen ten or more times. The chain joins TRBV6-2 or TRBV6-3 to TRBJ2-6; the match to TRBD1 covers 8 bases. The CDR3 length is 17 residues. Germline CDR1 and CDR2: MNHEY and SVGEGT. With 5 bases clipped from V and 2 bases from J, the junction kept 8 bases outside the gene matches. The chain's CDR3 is CASSRGQGWAGANVLTF. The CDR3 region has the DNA TGTGCCAGCAGTAGAGGACAGGGATGGGCTGGGGCCAACGTCCTGACTTTC.

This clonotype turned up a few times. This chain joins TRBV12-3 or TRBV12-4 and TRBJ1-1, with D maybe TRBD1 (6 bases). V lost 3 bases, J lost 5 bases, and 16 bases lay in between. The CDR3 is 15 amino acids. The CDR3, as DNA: TGTGCCAGCAGTTTCGATGGACAGTTTGGGACTGAAGCTTTCTTT. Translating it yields CASSFDGQFGTEAFF.